This T cell receptor (beta chain) derives from a study of chemoradiotherapy in HPV16-positive cancers. Study conclusions and caveats: HPV-responsive T-cell expansion during chemoradiotherapy was linked to improved recurrence-free survival in HPV16-positive patients.

As concerns this clone: Its specificity is unknown.

Measured with immunoSEQ multiplex PCR; TCRdb has only the in-frame clones, and not every one. The sample yields tens of thousands of clones, roughly nine tenths seen once. Source: blood, taken from a patient who underwent chemoradiotherapy. This receptor was obtained from a human donor with HPV-associated anogenital cancer.

CDR3 loop: CASSEQVEKLFF. The DNA for the CDR3 is TGTGCCAGCAGTGAACAGGTCGAAAAACTGTTTTTT. The chain combines TRBV2 with TRBJ1-4; no firm D call. The CDR3 runs to 12 residues. Germline V gene sequence: CDR1 SNHLY, CDR2 FYNNEI. V was cut by 2 bases and J by 8 bases, with 6 bases left in between. The full variable domain, its missing parts supplied by reference TRBV2 and TRBJ1-4, is EPEVTQTPSHQVTQMGQEVILRCVPISNHLYFYWYRQILGQKVEFLVSFYNNEISEKSEIFDDQFSVERPDGSNFTLKIRSTKLEDSAMYFCASSEQVEKLFFGSGTQLSVL.